This T cell receptor (beta chain) was sequenced for a study of Graves' ophthalmopathy and Graves' hyperthyroidism. The CDR3 runs to 15 residues. Per germline, CDR1 LGHNT and CDR2 FRNRAP. The study, taken as a whole, reports: Detected in blood as well were most expanded thyroid clonotypes with frequency above 0.001.

RNA transcripts were the template, and TCR beta CDR3 regions were amplified from them. An initial RT-PCR round employing HTBI primers preceded a second-round multiplex PCR. Via MiXCR, TCRdb re-called the multiplex PCR reads, giving one row per CDR3 protein. The table has approximately 700,000 distinct CDR3 sequences, 35% to 50% seen once; the top ten hold more than 2.5%. The table lists this clonotype with a few counts. Its antigen is not known. Sequencing was carried out using peripheral blood. The chain uses TRBV12-5 and TRBJ2-7; the match to TRBD2 covers 7 bases. The clonotype originates from an adult man with Graves' ophthalmopathy. CDR3 DNA: TGTGCCAGCAGGTCCTCGTGGGCGGGAGCCCCCGAGCAGTACTTC. Amino acids: CASRSSWAGAPEQYF. The entire variable domain, with the rest obtained from reference TRBV12-5 and TRBJ2-7, is as follows: DARVTQTPRHKVTEMGQEVTMRCQPILGHNTVFWYRQTMMQGLELLAYFRNRAPLDDSGMPKDRFSAEMPDATLATLKIQPSEPRDSAVYFCASRSSWAGAPEQYFGPGTRLTVT.